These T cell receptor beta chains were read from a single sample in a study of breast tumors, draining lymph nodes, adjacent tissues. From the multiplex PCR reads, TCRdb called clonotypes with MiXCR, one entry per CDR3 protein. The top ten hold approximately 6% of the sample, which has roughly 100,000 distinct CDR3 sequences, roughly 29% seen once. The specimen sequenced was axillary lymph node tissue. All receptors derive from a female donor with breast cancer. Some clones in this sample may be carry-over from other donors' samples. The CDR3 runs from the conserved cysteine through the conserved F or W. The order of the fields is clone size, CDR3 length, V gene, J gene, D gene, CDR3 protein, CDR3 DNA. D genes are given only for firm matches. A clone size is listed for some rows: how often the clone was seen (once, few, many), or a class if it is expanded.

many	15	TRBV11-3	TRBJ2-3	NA	CASSLGLSFTDTQYF	TGTGCCAGCAGCTTAGGTCTCTCCTTCACAGATACGCAGTATTTT
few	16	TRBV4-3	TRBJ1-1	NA	CASSQEVGRRSPVAFF	TGCGCCAGCAGCCAAGAGGTCGGGCGTCGGTCACCTGTGGCTTTCTTT
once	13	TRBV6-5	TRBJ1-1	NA	CASHPDRYTEAFF	TGTGCCAGCCATCCTGACAGATACACTGAAGCTTTCTTT
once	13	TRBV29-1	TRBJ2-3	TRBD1	CSVDRGTVDTQYF	TGCAGCGTCGACAGGGGGACGGTAGATACGCAGTATTTT
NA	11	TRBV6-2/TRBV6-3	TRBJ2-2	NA	CASSHGGELFF	TGTGCCAGCAGTCACGGCGGGGAGCTGTTTTTT
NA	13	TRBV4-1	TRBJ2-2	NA	CASSQDYMGELFF	TGCGCCAGCAGCCAAGATTACATGGGGGAGCTGTTTTTT
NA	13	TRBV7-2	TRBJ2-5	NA	CAGSSNGQETQYF	TGTGCCGGCAGCTCGAATGGCCAAGAGACCCAGTACTTC
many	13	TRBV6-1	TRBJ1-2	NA	CASNQRENYGYTF	TGTGCCAGCAATCAACGGGAAAACTATGGCTACACCTTC
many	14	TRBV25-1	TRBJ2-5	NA	CASSDGGRPWTQYF	TGTGCCAGCAGTGATGGGGGCAGGCCATGGACCCAGTACTTC
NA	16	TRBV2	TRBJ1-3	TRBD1	CASRGTALSSGNTIYF	TGTGCCAGCAGAGGGACAGCCCTTAGCTCTGGAAACACCATATATTTT
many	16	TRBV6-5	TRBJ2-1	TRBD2	CASSSPAGGPGNEQFF	TGTGCCAGCAGTTCCCCTGCGGGGGGGCCTGGGAATGAGCAGTTCTTC
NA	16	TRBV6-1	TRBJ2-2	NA	CASSQRARTNTGELLF	TGTGCCAGCAGTCAACGTGCGCGGACGAACACCGGGGAGCTGCTTTTT
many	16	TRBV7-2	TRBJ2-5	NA	CASSLNGLRNQETQYF	TGTGCCAGCAGCCTCAACGGACTGAGGAACCAAGAGACCCAGTACTTC
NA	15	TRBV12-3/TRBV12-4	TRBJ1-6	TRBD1	CAGRLEQGASSPLHF	TGTGCCGGCAGGTTAGAACAGGGGGCAAGTTCACCCCTCCACTTT
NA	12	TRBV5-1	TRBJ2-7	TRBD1	CASSTRTGEQYF	TGCGCCAGCAGCACCCGGACAGGGGAGCAGTACTTC
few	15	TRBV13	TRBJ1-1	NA	CASSLVGQLNTEAFF	TGTGCCAGCAGCTTAGTCGGACAGCTGAACACTGAAGCTTTCTTT